The 30 T cell receptor beta chains below all came from one sample that was sequenced in a study of T cell responses to AZD1222 COVID-19 vaccine. TCRdb's table, derived via immunoSEQ multiplex PCR, lists solely in-frame clones and lacks some. The data show 200,000 or so clones, with about 94% seen just once and around 1% held by the top ten. The sample in question was peripheral blood, obtained 28 days after the second AZD1222 dose. The receptors shown here come from an adult who received the AZD1222 COVID-19 vaccine.

The chain joins TRBV4-2 to TRBJ1-1; D uncertain. This CDR3 region has 18 residues. Trimming took off 0 bases at V and 3 bases at J, with 20 bases between the two ends. Germline CDR1 reads LGHNA; CDR2 reads YNFKEQ. The CDR3 reads CASSQEVADSAGDTEAFF. The CDR3 bases are TGTGCCAGCAGCCAAGAGGTGGCAGATAGCGCCGGGGACACTGAAGCTTTCTTT.

V and J are TRBV11-2 and TRBJ1-2, with TRBD1 as a possible D gene (6 bases). The CDR3 loop spans 15 amino acids. V dropped 4 bases and J dropped 4 bases, with 16 bases sitting between them. Germline values: CDR1 SGHAT, CDR2 FQNNGV. This chain's CDR3 is CASSSPVGGTYGYTF. Here the CDR3 DNA reads TGTGCCAGCAGCTCCCCAGTAGGGGGGACCTATGGCTACACCTTC.

The gene calls are TRBV5-1 and TRBJ1-6, with 7 bases that match TRBD1. CDR3 size: 17 residues. Per the germline V gene, CDR1 is SGHRS and CDR2 is YFSETQ. With V trimmed by 4 bases and J by 0 bases, 7 bases remained unmatched. CDR3 protein: CASSQPGQSSYNSPLHF. The CDR3 DNA reads as TGCGCCAGCAGCCAGCCGGGACAGAGCTCCTATAATTCACCCCTCCACTTT.

The chain combines TRBV2 with TRBJ1-1; 8 positions agree with TRBD1. The CDR3 loop spans 14 amino acids. The germline gives CDR1 SNHLY, CDR2 FYNNEI. Germline trimming cut 1 base from V and 4 bases from J; bases unmatched to any gene: 2. CDR3 loop: CASSEGQGFTEAFF. CDR3 bases: TGTGCCAGCAGTGAAGGACAGGGGTTCACTGAAGCTTTCTTT.

This chain joins TRBV27 and TRBJ2-3; no reliable D call. Germline assignment: CDR1 MNHEY and CDR2 SMNVEV (reference sequence). Between the trimmed V and J ends, which lost 5 bases and 6 bases, there was a span of 12 bases. There are 13 residues in the CDR3. Here the CDR3 reads CASSPRVGDTQYF. The CDR3 DNA is TGTGCCAGCAGTCCTAGGGTGGGGGATACGCAGTATTTT.

The V gene is TRBV4-1, the J gene TRBJ1-5; D not certain. The CDR3 extends over 16 amino acids. The germline CDR1 and CDR2 sequences are MGHRA and YSYEKL. V lost 0 bases, J lost 6 bases, and 15 bases lay in between. CDR3 residues: CASSQEIFLGFQPQHF. Written as DNA, the CDR3 is TGCGCCAGCAGCCAAGAAATTTTTCTTGGGTTTCAGCCCCAGCATTTT.

The V gene is TRBV7-8, the J gene TRBJ1-2; D not resolved. V lost 5 bases to trimming and J lost 8 bases, with 9 bases between them. Per the germline V gene, CDR1 is SGHVS and CDR2 is FQNEAQ. The CDR3 covers 11 residues. The CDR3 region has the DNA TGTGCCAGCAGCCCACTCGGCGGCTACACCTTC. Protein product: CASSPLGGYTF. The full variable domain, with the rest looked up from reference TRBV7-8 and TRBJ1-2, is GAGVSQSPRYKVAKRGQDVALRCDPISGHVSLFWYQQALGQGPEFLTYFQNEAQLDKSGLPSDRFFAERPEGSVSTLKIQRTQQEDSAVYLCASSPLGGYTFGSGTRLTVV.

V is TRBV19 and J is TRBJ2-2; 7 nucleotides match TRBD1. In germline, CDR1 is LNHDA, CDR2 SQIVND (reference sequence). Trimming removed 4 bases from V and 4 bases from J; junction bases left unmatched: 3. The CDR3 consists of 14 residues. In DNA, the CDR3 is TGTGCCAGTAGTACAGGGGGACGCACCGGGGAGCTGTTTTTT. Amino acids: CASSTGGRTGELFF.

The CDR3 region has the DNA TGTGCCAGCAGCTTGGGGGGGACGGCAACTAATGAAAAACTGTTTTTT. It translates to CASSLGGTATNEKLFF. V and J are TRBV7-2 and TRBJ1-4; tentative D call: TRBD1 (5 bases). V gave up 3 bases and J gave up 0 bases, with 11 bases separating them. Germline assignment: CDR1 SGHTA and CDR2 FQGNSA. The CDR3 extends over 16 amino acids.

This CDR3 is CASSEMGRKDQPQHF. The CDR3 DNA reads TGTGCCAGCAGTGAAATGGGACGGAAGGATCAGCCCCAGCATTTT. This rearrangement joins TRBV2 to TRBJ1-5, with a possible D match to TRBD1 (5 bases). Germline V lookup: CDR1 SNHLY, CDR2 FYNNEI. Trimming removed 2 bases from V and 5 bases from J, with 13 bases in between. The CDR3 contains 15 residues.

The CDR3 spells CASSDPGGRTEAFF. In DNA form, the CDR3 reads TGTGCCAGCAGTGACCCCGGGGGGCGTACTGAAGCTTTCTTT. The V call is TRBV2, the J call TRBJ1-1, with D perhaps matching TRBD1 (6 bases). The CDR3 has 14 amino acids. V dropped 3 bases and J dropped 5 bases, with 13 bases sitting between them. In germline, CDR1 is SNHLY, CDR2 FYNNEI.

The chain uses TRBV24-1 and TRBJ2-3, with 9 bases fitting TRBD1. The trim removed 5 bases at V and 1 base at J, leaving 9 bases unmatched. CDR3 size: 17 residues. Per germline, CDR1 KGHDR and CDR2 SFDVKD. DNA of the CDR3: TGTGCCACCAGTGTAGGAGGTACAGGGGGCGGCACAGATACGCAGTATTTT. As protein: CATSVGGTGGGTDTQYF.

V is TRBV4-1 and J is TRBJ2-7; D might be TRBD2 (7 bases). The CDR3 has 16 residues. Trimming took off 4 bases at V and 3 bases at J, with 19 bases between the two ends. Germline V gives CDR1 MGHRA, CDR2 YSYEKL. CDR3 protein: CASSPRGGGPRYEQYF. CDR3 DNA sequence: TGCGCCAGCAGCCCGAGAGGGGGAGGGCCCCGCTACGAGCAGTACTTC.

This rearrangement joins TRBV7-2 to TRBJ2-5; TRBD2 agrees at 14 bases. CDR1 and CDR2 from the germline V gene are SGHTA and FQGNSA. The CDR3 is made up of 16 amino acids. Trimming took 1 base from V and 2 from J; bases not matched to a gene: 0. The CDR3 DNA reads as TGTGCCAGCAGCTTAGGGACTAGCGGGGGGCAAGAGACCCAGTACTTC. Amino acid sequence: CASSLGTSGGQETQYF. The full variable domain, completed using reference TRBV7-2 and TRBJ2-5, is GAGVSQSPSNKVTEKGKDVELRCDPISGHTALYWYRQSLGQGLEFLIYFQGNSAPDKSGLPSDRFSAERTGGSVSTLTIQRTQQEDSAVYLCASSLGTSGGQETQYFGPGTRLLVL.

V is TRBV11-2 and J is TRBJ1-1; D is undetermined. V shed 7 bases and J shed 0 bases, with 12 bases lying between them. Germline CDR1 reads SGHAT; CDR2 reads FQNNGV. The CDR3 covers 14 residues. CDR3 sequence (DNA): TGTGCCAGCATCCCGGCAGCGCTGAACACTGAAGCTTTCTTT. This translates into CASIPAALNTEAFF. Supplemented by reference TRBV11-2 and TRBJ1-1, the full variable domain reads EAGVAQSPRYKIIEKRQSVAFWCNPISGHATLYWYQQILGQGPKLLIQFQNNGVVDDSQLPKDRFSAERLKGVDSTLKIQPAKLEDSAVYLCASIPAALNTEAFFGQGTRLTVV.

V and J are TRBV12-1 and TRBJ1-2; TRBD1, the table's D call, lacks a check against the DNA. TRBV12-1 is a pseudogene. CDR3 size: 15 residues. The CDR3 DNA follows: TGTGCCAGCAGCCCCCAGCAGGGGGCACCCTGCGGCTACACCTTC. Its protein product is CASSPQQGAPCGYTF.

The chain joins TRBV12-3 or TRBV12-4 to TRBJ1-1, with D unresolved. The CDR3 is 13 residues long. V lost 2 bases, J lost 0 bases, and 4 bases lay in between. CDR3 amino acids: CASSLRMNTEAFF. The CDR3 DNA reads as TGTGCCAGCAGTTTAAGAATGAACACTGAAGCTTTCTTT.

This clone was seen a single time. The chain is built from TRBV9 and TRBJ1-3; D is undetermined. The CDR3 contains 14 residues. Germline lookup yields CDR1 SGDLS and CDR2 YYNGEE. Between the trimmed V and J ends, which lost 0 bases and 3 bases, there was a span of 7 bases. The CDR3 is CASSVGDRGNTIYF. In DNA form, the CDR3 reads TGTGCCAGCAGCGTAGGGGATCGTGGAAACACCATATATTTT.

The sample holds one count of this clone. The rearrangement uses TRBV5-1 and TRBJ1-1, with D perhaps TRBD1 (5 bases). Per the germline V gene, CDR1 is SGHRS and CDR2 is YFSETQ. The CDR3 loop spans 15 amino acids. Trimming pared 5 bases from V and 5 bases from J, leaving 19 bases between. The CDR3 here is CASRPGALSQTEAFF. Here the CDR3 DNA reads TGCGCCAGCAGACCCGGGGCCCTGTCCCAGACTGAAGCTTTCTTT.

This clone has just one count. The V and J genes are TRBV19 and TRBJ2-7, with TRBD1 identical over 9 bases. The CDR3 has 15 amino acids. The germline V gene encodes CDR1 LNHDA and CDR2 SQIVND (reference sequence). J was trimmed by 3 bases and V by 5 bases; bases with no gene match: 8. CDR3 residues: CASSDNAGQGYEQYF. Here the CDR3 DNA reads TGTGCCAGTAGTGATAACGCGGGACAGGGCTACGAGCAGTACTTC. Filled out from reference TRBV19 and TRBJ2-7, the complete variable domain reads DGGITQSPKYLFRKEGQNVTLSCEQNLNHDAMYWYRQDPGQGLRLIYYSQIVNDFQKGDIAEGYSVSREKKESFPLTVTSAQKNPTAFYLCASSDNAGQGYEQYFGPGTRLTVT.

The chain joins TRBV4-1 to TRBJ2-6; TRBD2 agrees at 9 bases. Germline trimming cut 11 bases from V and 0 bases from J; bases unmatched to any gene: 20. This CDR3 comprises 20 residues. The germline V gene has CDR1 MGHRA and CDR2 YSYEKL. Here the CDR3 reads CARRRHAAGGINSGANVLTF. The CDR3 region has the DNA TGCGCCCGCCGCCGCCACGCGGCGGGGGGGATTAACTCTGGGGCCAACGTCCTGACTTTC.

CDR3 amino acids: CATPARGTYNEQFF. The CDR3 DNA is TGTGCCACCCCAGCCCGGGGTACCTACAATGAGCAGTTCTTC. V usage is TRBV2 and J usage is TRBJ2-1; possibly TRBD2 for D (5 bases). Trimming took off 10 bases at V and 2 bases at J, with 15 bases between the two ends. Germline values: CDR1 SNHLY, CDR2 FYNNEI. This CDR3 comprises 14 residues. Full variable domain (remainder filled in from reference TRBV2 and TRBJ2-1): EPEVTQTPSHQVTQMGQEVILRCVPISNHLYFYWYRQILGQKVEFLVSFYNNEISEKSEIFDDQFSVERPDGSNFTLKIRSTKLEDSAMYFCATPARGTYNEQFFGPGTRLTVL.

CDR3 protein: CASSPRVRGAEGYTF. In DNA form, the CDR3 reads TGTGCCAGCAGCCCCCGAGTCAGGGGGGCTGAGGGCTACACCTTC. This chain links TRBV7-9 with TRBJ1-2; 7 nucleotides match TRBD1. Germline values: CDR1 SEHNR, CDR2 FQNEAQ (reference sequence). The V gene end was trimmed by 5 bases and the J gene end by 8 bases; junction bases not matched to a gene: 14. The length of the CDR3 is 15 residues. The full variable domain, completed using reference TRBV7-9 and TRBJ1-2, is DTGVSQNPRHKITKRGQNVTFRCDPISEHNRLYWYRQTLGQGPEFLTYFQNEAQLEKSRLLSDRFSAERPKGSFSTLEIQRTEQGDSAMYLCASSPRVRGAEGYTFGSGTRLTVV.

J is TRBJ2-1 and V is TRBV11-2; tentative D call: TRBD2 (5 bases). The CDR3 covers 15 residues. Germline V CDR1 and CDR2: SGHAT, FQNNGV. The V and J ends lost 1 base and 1 base respectively, with 8 bases between them. The CDR3 nucleotides read TGTGCCAGCAGCTTAGCCGGAGGATCCTACAATGAGCAGTTCTTC. It encodes CASSLAGGSYNEQFF.

The chain recombines TRBV7-9 with TRBJ2-7, with D possibly matching TRBD2 (5 bases). V dropped 5 bases and J dropped 6 bases, with 17 bases sitting between them. CDR3 size: 14 residues. Germline lookup yields CDR1 SEHNR and CDR2 FQNEAQ (reference sequence). The CDR3 is CASSPPGSRAEQYF. DNA for the CDR3: TGTGCCAGCAGCCCACCGGGGAGTAGGGCCGAGCAGTACTTC.

The J gene is TRBJ2-7, the V gene TRBV12-3 or TRBV12-4; no reliable D call. The CDR3 is 11 residues long. The V gene lost 1 base and the J gene lost 7 bases, with 5 bases spanning the gap. The CDR3 reads CASSLVGEQYF. The CDR3, as DNA: TGTGCCAGCAGTTTAGTTGGGGAGCAGTACTTC.

This sequence joins TRBV9 and TRBJ1-5; D not certain. The CDR3 covers 15 residues. CDR1 and CDR2 (germline): SGDLS, YYNGEE. V lost 0 bases, J lost 4 bases, and 11 bases lay in between. The CDR3 DNA follows: TGTGCCAGCAGCGTAGAAGGTGGCTGGAATCAGCCCCAGCATTTT. It codes for CASSVEGGWNQPQHF.

The chain links TRBV14 to TRBJ1-5; D unclear. Germline V lookup: CDR1 SGHDN, CDR2 FVKESK. V shed 1 base and J shed 0 bases, with 10 bases lying between them. The CDR3 sequence is 16 residues long. This chain's CDR3 is CASSQVSPYSNQPQHF. In DNA, the CDR3 is TGTGCCAGCAGCCAAGTTTCACCTTATAGCAATCAGCCCCAGCATTTT.

The J gene is TRBJ2-1, the V gene TRBV10-2; 9 bases are a match to TRBD2. The V and J ends lost 4 bases and 7 bases, in that order; junction bases with no gene match: 8. The CDR3 runs 15 residues. Germline CDR1 is WSHSY and CDR2 is SAAADI. CDR3 residues: CASSAGLAGPNEQFF. CDR3 coding DNA: TGCGCCAGCAGTGCGGGGCTAGCGGGGCCTAATGAGCAGTTCTTC.

The rearrangement joins TRBV11-2 to TRBJ1-2; TRBD1 might be the D (5 bases). In germline, CDR1 is SGHAT, CDR2 FQNNGV. With 0 bases removed from V and 6 bases from J, the gap between germline ends came to 11 bases. This CDR3 comprises 14 residues. In nucleotides, the CDR3 is TGTGCCAGCAGCTTAGATCGCGGGGGAGATGGCTACACCTTC. This translates into CASSLDRGGDGYTF.